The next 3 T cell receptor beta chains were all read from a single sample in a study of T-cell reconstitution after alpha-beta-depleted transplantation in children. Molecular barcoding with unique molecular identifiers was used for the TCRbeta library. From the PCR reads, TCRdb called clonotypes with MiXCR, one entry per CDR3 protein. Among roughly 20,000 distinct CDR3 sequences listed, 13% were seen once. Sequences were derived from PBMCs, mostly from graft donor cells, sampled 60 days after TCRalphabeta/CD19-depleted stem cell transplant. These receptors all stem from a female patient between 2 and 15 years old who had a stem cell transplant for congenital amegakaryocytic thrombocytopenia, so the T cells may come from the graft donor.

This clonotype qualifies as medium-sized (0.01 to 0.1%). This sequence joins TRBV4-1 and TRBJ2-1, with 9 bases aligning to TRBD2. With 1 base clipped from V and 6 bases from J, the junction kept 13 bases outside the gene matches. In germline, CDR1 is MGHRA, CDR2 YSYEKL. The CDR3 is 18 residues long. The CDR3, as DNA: TGCGCCAGCAGCCAAGGTCTCCTAGCGGGACCTCGTGGCAATGAGCAGTTCTTC. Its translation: CASSQGLLAGPRGNEQFF.

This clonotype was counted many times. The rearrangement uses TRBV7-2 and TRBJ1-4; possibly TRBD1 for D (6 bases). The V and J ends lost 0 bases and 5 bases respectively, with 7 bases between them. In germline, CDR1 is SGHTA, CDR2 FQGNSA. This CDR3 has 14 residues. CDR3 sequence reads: CASSLAGANEKLFF. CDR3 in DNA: TGTGCCAGCAGCTTAGCGGGGGCGAATGAAAAACTGTTTTTT.

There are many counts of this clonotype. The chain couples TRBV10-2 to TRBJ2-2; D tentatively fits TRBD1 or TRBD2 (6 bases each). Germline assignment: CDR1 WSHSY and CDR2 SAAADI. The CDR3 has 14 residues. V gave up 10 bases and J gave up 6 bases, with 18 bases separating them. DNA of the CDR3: TGCGCCACCCTTGGGGGGCCAGGGGCCGGGGAGCTGTTTTTT. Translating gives CATLGGPGAGELFF.